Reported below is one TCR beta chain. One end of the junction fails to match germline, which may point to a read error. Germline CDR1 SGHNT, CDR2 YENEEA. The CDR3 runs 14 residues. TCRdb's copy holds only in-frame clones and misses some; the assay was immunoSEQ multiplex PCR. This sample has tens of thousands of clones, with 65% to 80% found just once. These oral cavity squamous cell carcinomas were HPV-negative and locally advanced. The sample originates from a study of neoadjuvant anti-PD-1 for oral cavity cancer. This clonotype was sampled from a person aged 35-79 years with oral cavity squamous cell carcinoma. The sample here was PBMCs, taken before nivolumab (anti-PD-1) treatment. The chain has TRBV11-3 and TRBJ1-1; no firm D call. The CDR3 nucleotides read TGTGCCAGCAGCTTTATTCCCGGTTTTTTTGGGCACCACTTT. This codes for CASSFIPGFFGHHF.